The clone carrying this TCR beta chain has a count of ten or more. Antigen unknown. TCRdb re-called the 5' RACE reads with MiXCR, one entry per CDR3 protein. The sample has under 400,000 distinct CDR3 sequences, around a tenth seen once. This record comes from a study of CD8 T cells in ankylosing spondylitis. CDR1 and CDR2 (germline): SEHNR, FQNEAQ (reference sequence). V lost 7 bases, J lost 4 bases, and 13 bases lay in between. CDR3 size: 13 residues. Study-level findings and limits: In synovial fluid and blood from reactive arthritis, some motif variants were previously reported. A TCR beta motif made of under 10 highly homologous variants seemed typical of ankylosing spondylitis blood.

This TCR was recovered from a female donor with ankylosing spondylitis or in good health (not recorded which). Sequenced material: blood, either unsorted or a sorted T cell fraction (not recorded which). The chain uses TRBV7-9 and TRBJ1-1; D might be TRBD1 (5 bases). The CDR3 loop reads CASILGGGTEAFF. In DNA form, the CDR3 reads TGTGCCAGCATACTTGGGGGAGGCACTGAAGCTTTCTTT.